Described below is a single T cell receptor beta chain sequence and its context. Its matching antigen is unknown. The sample comes from a study of T-cell memory formation after mild COVID-19. Germline CDR1 is DFQATT and CDR2 is SNEGSKA (reference sequence). V gave up 0 bases and J gave up 7 bases, with 15 bases separating them. The CDR3 consists of 15 residues. Study results and limitations: The appearance of some responding clones in pre-infection memory suggested that cross-reactive memory joined. Later expanders leaned CD4+, whereas clones that contracted between day 15 and 85 were balanced CD4/CD8.

Constant-segment primers and 5'RACE yielded cDNA libraries for TCR alpha and TCR beta, each carrying sample barcodes and UMIs. TCRdb analysed the 5' RACE reads with MiXCR anew, one entry per CDR3 protein. Of under 300,000 distinct CDR3 sequences listed, 8% to 10% were seen once; the top ten hold around a fifth. The specimen sequenced was PBMCs or a T cell subset sorted from them (not recorded which). V is TRBV20-1 and J is TRBJ2-2; D possibly corresponds to TRBD2 (5 bases). This clonotype was obtained from a man aged 18-30 years who had mild COVID-19 (a few samples of this study predate the infection). Cell type and time point are not known. CDR3 nucleotides: TGCAGTGCTAGAGATGCACGGGAAGGGATCGGGGAGCTGTTTTTT. Protein sequence: CSARDAREGIGELFF.